This T cell receptor beta chain was sequenced in a study of blood T cell repertoires in COVID-19. The overall study: Donors in the United States, Italy and Spain gave samples during acute or convalescent COVID-19. PBMCs, B-cell-depleted T cells, or T cells were the source of the cDNA or gDNA that made up the material.

In germline, CDR1 is SGDLS, CDR2 YYNGEE. V was trimmed by 3 bases and J by 6 bases, leaving 25 bases between them. The CDR3 runs 18 residues. In the authors' methods: Reference gene primer amplification in the assay estimated nucleated cell counts. Using immunoSEQ multiplex PCR, the repertoire was profiled, and TCRdb retains in-frame clones only, with some absent. V and J calls and clone size are as listed in that table; D and trimming were resolved from the DNA. This table holds about 240,000 clones, about 84% found once. This receptor was obtained from an elderly man with acute or convalescent COVID-19. Sequencing used peripheral blood. The rearrangement links TRBV9 to TRBJ2-1; TRBD1 might be the D (6 bases). CDR3 in amino acids: CASSGPSRVTGLANEQFF. The CDR3 DNA follows: TGTGCCAGCAGCGGTCCCTCCCGTGTGACAGGCCTCGCCAATGAGCAGTTCTTC.